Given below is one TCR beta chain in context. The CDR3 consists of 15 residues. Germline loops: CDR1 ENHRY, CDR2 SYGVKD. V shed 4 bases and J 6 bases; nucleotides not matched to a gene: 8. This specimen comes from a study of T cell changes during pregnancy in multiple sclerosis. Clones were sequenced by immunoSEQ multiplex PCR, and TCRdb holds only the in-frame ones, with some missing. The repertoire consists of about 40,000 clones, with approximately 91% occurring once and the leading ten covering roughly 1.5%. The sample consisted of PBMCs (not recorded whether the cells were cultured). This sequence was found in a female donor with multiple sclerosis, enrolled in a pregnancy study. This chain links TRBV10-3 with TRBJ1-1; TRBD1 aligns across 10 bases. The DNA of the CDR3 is TGTGCCATCAGTGGGACAGGGGGGCGGGTCGCTGAAGCTTTCTTT. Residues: CAISGTGGRVAEAFF.